This T cell receptor beta chain was found in a study of blood T cell repertoires in COVID-19. Clinical history as reported by participants underpinned cohort assignment. Germline CDR1 is LNHDA and CDR2 is SQIVND (reference sequence). This CDR3 spans 16 amino acids. V shed 4 bases and J 5 bases; nucleotides not matched to a gene: 4. In the original analysis: Nucleated cell number was recorded as an estimate derived from reference gene primer amplification. Measured with immunoSEQ multiplex PCR; TCRdb has only the in-frame clones, and not every one. The V and J calls and clone size were taken over from that table, and D and trimming were inferred from the DNA. The sample comprises about 310,000 clones, 80% to 90% of which are singletons, and about 8.9% rests with the top ten. This clone appeared a few times.

The sample comprised PBMCs or T cells enriched from blood (not recorded which). This sequence originates from a woman aged 18-35 years who had recovered from COVID-19. The genes are TRBV19 and TRBJ2-2; 13 positions match TRBD2. CDR3 DNA: TGTGCCAGTAGTAAACTAGCGGGAGGGCGAACCGGGGAGCTGTTTTTT. Its translation is CASSKLAGGRTGELFF. Looking up the rest from reference TRBV19 and TRBJ2-2 gives the full variable domain: DGGITQSPKYLFRKEGQNVTLSCEQNLNHDAMYWYRQDPGQGLRLIYYSQIVNDFQKGDIAEGYSVSREKKESFPLTVTSAQKNPTAFYLCASSKLAGGRTGELFFGEGSRLTVL.